The TCR beta chain described here comes from a study of blood T cell repertoires in COVID-19. In the study overall: The cDNA or gDNA used as material had been derived from T cells, B-cell-depleted T cells, or PBMCs.

Original data processing: The authors estimated nucleated cell counts from reference gene primer amplification. Sequenced by immunoSEQ multiplex PCR; TCRdb stores in-frame clones only, minus some. Clone size and V and J calls were adopted from that table, with D and trimming inferred from the DNA. The data hold 260,000 or so clones, with 85% to 90% observed a single time. Participant ages covered about 18 to 100 years across about 25 US areas. Participant reports of clinical history set cohort assignment. This clone was picked up one time. The germline V and J ends were trimmed by 4 bases and 0 bases, with 9 bases remaining between them. Germline V gene data show CDR1 as SGHAT and CDR2 as FQNNGV. This CDR3 region has 15 residues.

The V call is TRBV11-2, the J call TRBJ2-2, with D possibly TRBD1 on 6 matching bases. This receptor was obtained from a man aged 18 to 29 who had recovered from COVID-19. What was sequenced was PBMCs or T cells enriched from blood (not recorded which). The CDR3 loop is CASSWDKSNTGELFF. As DNA, the CDR3 is TGTGCCAGCAGCTGGGACAAATCGAACACCGGGGAGCTGTTTTTT.